Below are 30 T cell receptor beta chains sequenced from a single sample in a study of human T cells and chemical hapten exposure. Noted time point: patch test 1, 2 weeks after DPC sensitization. This sample's treatment: therapeutic diphenylcyclopropenone sensitization with weekly scalp DPC. The starting material, unfractionated whole blood, was used for total RNA extraction. TCRdb reprocessed the RACE reads via MiXCR and lists one record per CDR3 protein. The data show 39,000 or so distinct CDR3 sequences, with 4% seen just once and 20% to 30% held by the top ten. The material sequenced was whole blood, taken in connection with sensitization to the hapten diphenylcyclopropenone (DPC). These receptor sequences come from a man aged 45-60 years with alopecia areata. Some clones in this sample may be carry-over from other donors' samples.

This clonotype was picked up many times. CDR3 amino acids: CASYPGGGYTF. The CDR3 bases are TGTGCCAGCTACCCGGGGGGAGGCTACACCTTC. V gene TRBV5-8 combines with J gene TRBJ1-2; weak D call: TRBD1 (5 bases). Trimming left V 7 bases short and J 8 bases short, with 12 bases between. Germline V gives CDR1 SGHTS, CDR2 YDEGEE. This CDR3 contains 11 residues.

The table lists this clonotype with many counts. The V and J genes are TRBV4-1 and TRBJ2-3, with D perhaps TRBD1 (5 bases). Trimming took 1 base from V and 8 from J, leaving 16 bases between them. CDR1 is MGHRA, CDR2 YSYEKL, per germline. The CDR3 length is 15 residues. The CDR3, as DNA: TGCGCCAGCAGCCAAGCTCGGCTAGGGGTGACTACGCAGTATTTT. The encoded protein is CASSQARLGVTTQYF.

This clonotype was counted at least ten times. The rearrangement uses TRBV28 and TRBJ1-5; D call uncertain. The CDR3 is 14 residues long. The ends were cut back, 1 base at V and 1 base at J, with 5 bases in the middle. The germline CDR1 and CDR2 sequences are MDHEN and SYDVKM. CDR3 DNA: TGTGCCAGCAGTTTATTTCGCAGCAATCAGCCCCAGCATTTT. Its protein product is CASSLFRSNQPQHF.

Many counts were recorded for this clonotype. The V and J genes are TRBV6-6 and TRBJ2-1; 8 bases are shared with TRBD1. J was trimmed by 3 bases and V by 4 bases; bases with no gene match: 2. Germline loops: CDR1 MNHNY, CDR2 SVGAGI (reference sequence). The CDR3 sequence is 14 residues long. CDR3 coding DNA: TGTGCCAGCAGTTGGACAGGGAGCTACAATGAGCAGTTCTTC. Protein product: CASSWTGSYNEQFF.

The sample holds many counts of this clonotype. This chain joins TRBV7-2 and TRBJ2-1; either TRBD1 or TRBD2 may supply D (5 bases each). The CDR3 runs 18 residues. CDR1 and CDR2 (germline): SGHTA, FQGNSA. Trimming took 2 bases from V and 9 from J, leaving 26 bases between them. This chain's CDR3 is CASSLRARVPRGGGEQFF. The CDR3 coding sequence is TGTGCCAGCAGCTTAAGGGCCAGGGTGCCACGGGGTGGTGGTGAGCAGTTCTTC.

This clonotype was seen repeatedly, ten times or more. The chain has TRBV4-2 and TRBJ2-2, with no clear D. The V end lost 1 base, the J end lost 7 bases, and 16 bases lay between the germline ends. CDR3 size: 16 residues. Germline CDR1 and CDR2: LGHNA and YNFKEQ. CDR3 sequence: CASSQGWNGRGGELFF. The CDR3 bases are TGTGCCAGCAGCCAAGGGTGGAACGGAAGAGGCGGGGAGCTGTTTTTT.

There are many counts of this clonotype. The rearrangement joins TRBV5-1 to TRBJ2-1, with D uncertain. The CDR3 loop spans 16 amino acids. Per the germline V gene, CDR1 is SGHRS and CDR2 is YFSETQ. Trimming removed 0 bases from V and 2 bases from J, with 12 bases in between. The CDR3 sequence: CASSLGVDPTYNEQFF. CDR3 in DNA: TGCGCCAGCAGCTTGGGTGTGGACCCTACCTACAATGAGCAGTTCTTC.

This clonotype was observed many times. CDR3 loop: CASSQGLPNQPQHF. CDR3 bases: TGTGCCAGCAGCCAAGGACTCCCCAATCAGCCCCAGCATTTT. The V call is TRBV3-1, the J call TRBJ1-5, with D unresolved. Germline V gene data show CDR1 as LGHDT and CDR2 as YNNKEL (reference sequence). The CDR3 sequence is 14 residues long. The V gene lost 1 base and the J gene lost 3 bases, with 7 bases spanning the gap.

The table lists this clonotype with many counts. The rearrangement links TRBV3-1 to TRBJ1-1; unclear D gene. Trimming removed 0 bases at V and 5 bases at J, with 10 bases between. CDR1 LGHDT and CDR2 YNNKEL come from the germline V gene (reference sequence). The CDR3 totals 14 residues. The CDR3 DNA reads as TGTGCCAGCAGCCAAGATGGGCGGAGGACTGAAGCTTTCTTT. Translation gives CASSQDGRRTEAFF.

This clonotype has ten or more counts. V and J are TRBV5-1 and TRBJ2-7, with 10 bases fitting TRBD2. The CDR3 has 14 residues. Per germline, CDR1 SGHRS and CDR2 YFSETQ. V lost 6 bases and J lost 2; bases outside the gene matches: 5. The CDR3 DNA reads TGCGCCAGCAACCCAGCGGGAGGGCCCTACGAGCAGTACTTC. Translated: CASNPAGGPYEQYF.

This clonotype was recorded at least ten times. The chain joins TRBV20-1 to TRBJ2-3, with 11 bases matching TRBD2. CDR3 length: 15 amino acids. The V segment lost 4 bases and the J segment 0 bases; nucleotides outside the gene matches: 3. The germline V gene encodes CDR1 DFQATT and CDR2 SNEGSKA (reference sequence). CDR3 sequence (DNA): TGCAGTGCTATAGGACTAGCGGGCAGCACAGATACGCAGTATTTT. As protein: CSAIGLAGSTDTQYF.

This clonotype was counted only a few times. This chain joins TRBV6-4 and TRBJ1-2; D is unclear. Per the germline V gene, CDR1 is MRHNA and CDR2 is SNTAGT. This CDR3 is 15 amino acids long. V was pared by 0 bases and J by 5 bases, with 13 bases between. DNA of the CDR3: TGTGCCAGCAGTGACTCGACCTTCGGTCGATATGGCTACACCTTC. It codes for CASSDSTFGRYGYTF.

This clonotype was observed at least ten times. The V gene is TRBV20-1, the J gene TRBJ2-1; 7 nucleotides align to TRBD1. This CDR3 region has 13 residues. Germline-derived CDR1 and CDR2 are DFQATT and SNEGSKA (reference sequence). V lost 4 bases to trimming and J lost 4 bases; unmatched junction nucleotides: 4. The CDR3 is CSAKLGQYNEQFF. CDR3 coding DNA: TGCAGTGCTAAATTGGGACAGTACAATGAGCAGTTCTTC.

This clonotype appeared many times. The chain joins TRBV10-3 to TRBJ2-5, with D uncertain. Germline lookup yields CDR1 ENHRY and CDR2 SYGVKD. Trimming removed 2 bases at V and 2 bases at J, with 6 bases between. This CDR3 region has 13 residues. The CDR3 nucleotides are TGTGCCATCAGTGAGGTCGGGCAAGAGACCCAGTACTTC. Encoded protein: CAISEVGQETQYF.

Ten or more counts support this clonotype. The genes are TRBV7-9 and TRBJ2-7; a weak D match, TRBD2 (5 bases). Germline values: CDR1 SEHNR, CDR2 FQNEAQ (reference sequence). Between the trimmed V and J ends, which lost 8 bases and 6 bases, there was a span of 20 bases. The CDR3 is 14 residues long. The CDR3: CASYTWWERFEQYF. In DNA form, the CDR3 reads TGTGCCAGCTATACGTGGTGGGAGAGGTTCGAGCAGTACTTC.

There are many counts of this clonotype. J is TRBJ2-1 and V is TRBV5-1, with 11 positions matching TRBD2. Germline values: CDR1 SGHRS, CDR2 YFSETQ. V shed 1 base, J shed 4 bases, and the junction held 1 base outside the gene matches. The CDR3 extends over 15 amino acids. CDR3 sequence reads: CASSLTSGGYNEQFF. CDR3 sequence (DNA): TGCGCCAGCAGCTTGACTAGCGGGGGTTACAATGAGCAGTTCTTC.

Only a few counts were recorded for this clonotype. The rearrangement links TRBV12-3 or TRBV12-4 to TRBJ2-3; 13 nucleotides align to TRBD2. Germline trimming cut 5 bases from V and 8 bases from J; bases unmatched to any gene: 7. The CDR3 contains 15 residues. In nucleotides, the CDR3 is TGTGCCAGCAGTCCGGGACTAGCGGGACATGGTACGCAGTATTTT. Encoded protein: CASSPGLAGHGTQYF.

This clonotype was counted a few times. J is TRBJ2-3 and V is TRBV5-4, with 7 positions matching TRBD2. V was pared by 4 bases and J by 1 base, with 3 bases of the junction left unmatched. There are 14 residues in the CDR3. Germline assignment: CDR1 SGHNT and CDR2 YYREEE (reference sequence). The CDR3: CASSNTSGTDTQYF. Written as DNA, the CDR3 is TGTGCCAGCAGCAATACTAGCGGCACAGATACGCAGTATTTT. The full variable domain, in which reference TRBV5-4 and TRBJ2-3 provide the parts outside the CDR3, is ETGVTQSPTHLIKTRGQQVTLRCSSQSGHNTVSWYQQALGQGPQFIFQYYREEENGRGNFPPRFSGLQFPNYSSELNVNALELDDSALYLCASSNTSGTDTQYFGPGTRLTVL.

This clonotype has a count of ten or more. The gene calls are TRBV29-1 and TRBJ1-1, with D perhaps TRBD1 (6 bases). CDR3 length equals 15 residues. V was cut by 6 bases and J by 1 base, with 18 bases left in between. In germline, CDR1 is SQVTM, CDR2 ANQGSEA. The CDR3 sequence: CSVSPVGQRNTEAFF. The CDR3 nucleotides are TGCAGCGTAAGTCCTGTTGGACAGAGGAACACTGAAGCTTTCTTT.

This clonotype was recorded many times. This sequence joins TRBV6-5 and TRBJ2-2; 9 bases are shared with TRBD1. V lost 6 bases to trimming and J lost 4 bases; unmatched junction nucleotides: 9. Germline lookup yields CDR1 MNHEY and CDR2 SVGAGI. The CDR3 sequence is 16 residues long. The CDR3 DNA is TGTGCCAGCAGCCTCCCAGGGACAGGGCGCACCGGGGAGCTGTTTTTT. Protein sequence: CASSLPGTGRTGELFF.

This clonotype was counted many times. The chain employs TRBV20-1 and TRBJ2-7, with 9 positions matching TRBD1. Germline V gives CDR1 DFQATT, CDR2 SNEGSKA (reference sequence). The CDR3 contains 15 residues. The V segment lost 3 bases and the J segment 4 bases; nucleotides outside the gene matches: 10. The CDR3 loop is CSARLRDRAGYEQYF. The CDR3 nucleotides read TGCAGTGCTAGGCTCCGGGACAGGGCGGGATACGAGCAGTACTTC.

This clonotype was picked up a small number of times. CDR3 in amino acids: CASSPGSVGEKLFF. Written as DNA, the CDR3 is TGTGCCAGCTCACCCGGCAGCGTGGGGGAAAAACTGTTTTTT. This chain links TRBV18 with TRBJ1-4; no firm D call. The CDR3 runs 14 residues. Germline V gives CDR1 KGHSH, CDR2 LQKENI. V gave up 3 bases and J gave up 8 bases, with 13 bases separating them.

This clonotype turned up a few times. The rearrangement links TRBV7-9 to TRBJ2-2, with TRBD2 matching over 8 bases. The CDR3 covers 16 residues. Per the germline V gene, CDR1 is SEHNR and CDR2 is FQNEAQ (reference sequence). V lost 3 bases to trimming and J lost 4 bases; unmatched junction nucleotides: 7. CDR3: CASSFLRGAPTGELFF. CDR3 coding DNA: TGTGCCAGCAGCTTTTTGCGGGGGGCTCCCACCGGGGAGCTGTTTTTT.

This clonotype was seen ten or more times. The chain joins TRBV28 to TRBJ2-3; tentatively, D is TRBD2 (6 bases). This CDR3 spans 17 amino acids. Trimming removed 5 bases from V and 2 bases from J, with 20 bases in between. CDR1 and CDR2 (germline): MDHEN, SYDVKM. This chain's CDR3 is CASSPLPGLSLTDTQYF. In DNA form, the CDR3 reads TGTGCCAGCAGTCCGCTTCCGGGACTCTCTCTCACAGATACGCAGTATTTT. Based on the CDR3 plus reference TRBV28 and TRBJ2-3, the full variable domain is DVKVTQSSRYLVKRTGEKVFLECVQDMDHENMFWYRQDPGLGLRLIYFSYDVKMKEKGDIPEGYSVSREKKERFSLILESASTNQTSMYLCASSPLPGLSLTDTQYFGPGTRLTVL.

This clonotype was seen many times. The chain combines TRBV30 with TRBJ2-2; no firm D call. Trimming stripped 6 bases from V and 5 bases from J, with 10 bases between. The CDR3 loop spans 12 amino acids. Germline V gene lookup returns CDR1 GTSNPN and CDR2 SVGIG (reference sequence). The DNA for the CDR3 is TGTGCCTGCGAGGATTTTACCGGGGAGCTGTTTTTT. It encodes CACEDFTGELFF.

This clonotype was counted many times. The rearrangement links TRBV28 to TRBJ2-3, with D unresolved. V gave up 5 bases and J gave up 9 bases, with 9 bases separating them. The CDR3 has 11 amino acids. From germline, CDR1 is MDHEN and CDR2 SYDVKM. DNA for the CDR3: TGTGCCAGCAGTCTGGACCGCACGCAGTATTTT. Protein: CASSLDRTQYF.

This clonotype appeared many times. The V and J genes are TRBV29-1 and TRBJ2-1, with D hard to call. This CDR3 spans 11 amino acids. V was clipped by 3 bases and J by 4 bases, with 4 bases between them. The germline V gene has CDR1 SQVTM and CDR2 ANQGSEA. CDR3 loop: CSVEKYNEQFF. The CDR3 bases are TGCAGCGTTGAGAAGTACAATGAGCAGTTCTTC.

This clonotype turned up a few times. This sequence joins TRBV20-1 and TRBJ2-3; D remains unclear. Germline values: CDR1 DFQATT, CDR2 SNEGSKA (reference sequence). The CDR3 has 14 residues. Between the trimmed V and J ends, which lost 0 bases and 1 base, there was a span of 8 bases. The CDR3 loop reads CSARDKARTDTQYF. Here the CDR3 DNA reads TGCAGTGCTAGAGATAAGGCGCGCACAGATACGCAGTATTTT.

This clonotype appeared many times. This CDR3 reads CASSSPGTDKNIQYF. The CDR3 DNA reads as TGTGCCAGCAGCTCCCCCGGGACAGACAAAAACATTCAGTACTTC. This chain links TRBV11-1 with TRBJ2-4; 7 bases are shared with TRBD1. CDR1 SGHAT and CDR2 FQDESV come from the germline V gene (reference sequence). The CDR3 contains 15 residues. The trim removed 4 bases at V and 3 bases at J, leaving 6 bases unmatched.

In its sample, this clonotype was seen a few times. The chain has TRBV6-5 and TRBJ2-7, with TRBD1 identical over 9 bases. This CDR3 has 14 amino acids. Looked up from germline, CDR1 is MNHEY and CDR2 is SVGAGI. The junction had 7 bases not matched to a gene; V was cut back by 5 bases and J by 5 bases. CDR3 nucleotides: TGTGCCAGCAGTCAACAGGGGGCGGACGACGAGCAGTACTTC. Its protein product is CASSQQGADDEQYF.